Listed below are T cell receptor beta chains from one sample, sequenced in a study of blood T cell repertoires in COVID-19. The data were produced by immunoSEQ multiplex PCR, yet TCRdb's version contains in-frame clones alone and is incomplete. The sample has about 250,000 clones; around four fifths are singletons. The specimen was peripheral blood. The source is a woman in her fifties or sixties with active or convalescent COVID-19. Both conserved end residues are part of each CDR3. A D gene is named only where the DNA matches it firmly. Only part of the rows carry a size: once, few, many, or a class if the clone is expanded.

len: 15
abundance: -
d_gene: -
j_gene: TRBJ2-5
v_gene: TRBV25-1
CDR3nt: TGTGCCAGCAGTGAATGGCGGGGGCTCCAAGAGACCCAGTACTTC
CDR3aa: CASSEWRGLQETQYF

len: 16
abundance: -
d_gene: TRBD2
j_gene: TRBJ2-3
v_gene: TRBV28
CDR3nt: TGTGCCAGCAGGCCGACCGGGGCGGGAGGCACAGATACGCAGTATTTT
CDR3aa: CASRPTGAGGTDTQYF

len: 14
abundance: -
d_gene: -
j_gene: TRBJ2-5
v_gene: TRBV11-3
CDR3nt: TGTGCCAGCAGCTTAGATTTCTCGGGAGAGACCCAGTACTTC
CDR3aa: CASSLDFSGETQYF

len: 14
abundance: few
d_gene: -
j_gene: TRBJ2-7
v_gene: TRBV6-2/TRBV6-3
CDR3nt: TGTGCCAGCAGCCCCGGAGGGCACTCCTACGAGCAGTACTTC
CDR3aa: CASSPGGHSYEQYF

len: 17
abundance: -
d_gene: TRBD2
j_gene: TRBJ2-4
v_gene: TRBV14
CDR3nt: TGTGCCAGCAGCCAAACTAGCGGGAGGTCGTCCAAAAACATTCAGTACTTC
CDR3aa: CASSQTSGRSSKNIQYF

len: 17
abundance: -
d_gene: TRBD2
j_gene: TRBJ2-2
v_gene: TRBV9
CDR3nt: TGTGCCAGCAGCGTGGAACGACTAGCGGGAGGGATCGGGGAGCTGTTTTTT
CDR3aa: CASSVERLAGGIGELFF

len: 17
abundance: -
d_gene: -
j_gene: TRBJ1-5
v_gene: TRBV19
CDR3nt: TGTGCCAGTAGTATATACCGGGACACTACGTCGAGTTTGACCCAGCATTTT
CDR3aa: CASSIYRDTTSSLTQHF

len: 16
abundance: -
d_gene: TRBD2
j_gene: TRBJ2-1
v_gene: TRBV29-1
CDR3nt: TGCAGCGTTGGACGGGGACTTAGCGGGGCCGACAATGAGCAGTTCTTC
CDR3aa: CSVGRGLSGADNEQFF

len: 13
abundance: -
d_gene: -
j_gene: TRBJ1-6
v_gene: TRBV18
CDR3nt: TGTGCCAGCTCACCAGGGGCGAGTTCACCCCTCCACTTT
CDR3aa: CASSPGASSPLHF

len: 17
abundance: -
d_gene: TRBD1
j_gene: TRBJ2-2
v_gene: TRBV11-3
CDR3nt: TGTGCCAGCAGCTTGTCGCCGGGACAGGGACGTACCGGGGAGCTGTTTTTT
CDR3aa: CASSLSPGQGRTGELFF

len: 13
abundance: -
d_gene: -
j_gene: TRBJ2-5
v_gene: TRBV12-3/TRBV12-4
CDR3nt: TGTGCCAGCAGGCGGGACAGCCAAGAGACCCAGTACTTC
CDR3aa: CASRRDSQETQYF

len: 15
abundance: -
d_gene: -
j_gene: TRBJ1-2
v_gene: TRBV25-1
CDR3nt: TGTGCCAGCAGTGAATTCTTTGATGGGGGCGATGGCTACACCTTC
CDR3aa: CASSEFFDGGDGYTF

len: 15
abundance: -
d_gene: TRBD1
j_gene: TRBJ1-6
v_gene: TRBV7-9
CDR3nt: TGTGCCAGCAGCTCAGGACAGGGGAGACATTCACCCCTCCACTTT
CDR3aa: CASSSGQGRHSPLHF

len: 16
abundance: -
d_gene: TRBD2
j_gene: TRBJ2-7
v_gene: TRBV18
CDR3nt: TGTGCCAGCTCGCCGGCAGGGACTAGCGGCTCCTACGAGCAGTACTTC
CDR3aa: CASSPAGTSGSYEQYF

len: 13
abundance: once
d_gene: -
j_gene: TRBJ1-1
v_gene: TRBV2
CDR3nt: TGTGCCAGCAGTGCGGGGGGCAAAGCTGAAGCTTTCTTT
CDR3aa: CASSAGGKAEAFF

len: 13
abundance: -
d_gene: TRBD1
j_gene: TRBJ1-4
v_gene: TRBV30
CDR3nt: TGTGCCTGGAGTCAGGGGGCATTGGAAAAACTGTTTTTT
CDR3aa: CAWSQGALEKLFF

len: 13
abundance: -
d_gene: -
j_gene: TRBJ2-3
v_gene: TRBV11-2
CDR3nt: TGTGCCAGCAGCGCGGAGGGCACAGATACGCAGTATTTT
CDR3aa: CASSAEGTDTQYF

len: 12
abundance: -
d_gene: -
j_gene: TRBJ2-5
v_gene: TRBV20-1
CDR3nt: TGCAGTGCTAGTGTCAGGATGGAGACCCAGTACTTC
CDR3aa: CSASVRMETQYF

len: 13
abundance: -
d_gene: TRBD1
j_gene: TRBJ2-7
v_gene: TRBV11-1
CDR3nt: TGTGCCAGCAGCTGGAACAGGGGAGAGGAGCAGTACTTC
CDR3aa: CASSWNRGEEQYF

len: 13
abundance: -
d_gene: -
j_gene: TRBJ2-3
v_gene: TRBV2
CDR3nt: TGTGCCAGCATGAGGCTGAGCACAGATACGCAGTATTTT
CDR3aa: CASMRLSTDTQYF

len: 15
abundance: -
d_gene: -
j_gene: TRBJ2-7
v_gene: TRBV27
CDR3nt: TGTGCCAGCAGTTTATCGGGACAAGGGTACTACGAGCAGTACTTC
CDR3aa: CASSLSGQGYYEQYF

len: 14
abundance: -
d_gene: TRBD1
j_gene: TRBJ1-2
v_gene: TRBV5-1
CDR3nt: TGCGCCAGCAGCCCGGGGACAGCTAACTATGGCTACACCTTC
CDR3aa: CASSPGTANYGYTF

len: 18
abundance: -
d_gene: TRBD1
j_gene: TRBJ2-2
v_gene: TRBV7-7
CDR3nt: TGTGCTAGCAGCCCATACGACGACGGGACAGGGAACACCGGGGAGCTGTTTTTT
CDR3aa: CASSPYDDGTGNTGELFF

len: 15
abundance: -
d_gene: TRBD1
j_gene: TRBJ1-4
v_gene: TRBV5-6
CDR3nt: TGTGCCAGCAGCTTGGGGACAGGTTTCTCTGAAAAACTGTTTTTT
CDR3aa: CASSLGTGFSEKLFF

len: 14
abundance: -
d_gene: -
j_gene: TRBJ2-1
v_gene: TRBV28
CDR3nt: TGTGCCAGCAGTGGGGGACTTTCCTACAATGAGCAGTTCTTC
CDR3aa: CASSGGLSYNEQFF